Listed below are T cell receptor beta chains from one sample, sequenced in a study of early T cells in non-severe SARS-CoV-2 infection. TCRdb reprocessed the 5' RACE reads with MiXCR, giving one entry per CDR3 protein. The sample consists of about 69,000 distinct CDR3 sequences, around 13% of them appearing once. Material for sequencing was whole blood. Receptors were obtained from an adult who was a healthcare worker with PCR-confirmed SARS-CoV-2 infection or an uninfected control (not recorded which). The CDR3 runs from the conserved cysteine through the conserved F or W. D genes are given only for firm matches. Clone sizes are given selectively: once, few, many, or a class where the clone is expanded.

clone_size,d_call,j_call,v_call,cdr3_aa,cdr3_nt
once,.,TRBJ2-7,TRBV12-3/TRBV12-4,CASSSQEWGTYEQYF,TGTGCCAGCAGCTCTCAGGAGTGGGGAACCTACGAGCAGTACTTC
few,.,TRBJ2-6,TRBV6-4,CASSDSPGANVLTF,TGTGCCAGCAGTGACTCCCCTGGGGCCAACGTCCTGACTTTC
.,.,TRBJ1-6,TRBV18,CASSPRGTANSPLHF,TGTGCCAGCTCACCCCGAGGAACGGCTAATTCACCCCTCCACTTT
few,.,TRBJ1-3,TRBV29-1,CSVEEPRNTIYF,TGCAGCGTTGAAGAGCCCAGAAACACCATATATTTT
many,.,TRBJ1-1,TRBV3-1,CASSQSSGTNTEAFF,TGTGCCAGCAGCCAATCCTCAGGGACGAACACTGAAGCTTTCTTT
.,.,TRBJ2-3,TRBV12-3/TRBV12-4,CASSLRDGRQYF,TGTGCCAGCAGTTTAAGGGACGGACGGCAGTATTTT
.,.,TRBJ2-1,TRBV6-2/TRBV6-3,CASGSVPPQGNEQFF,TGTGCCAGCGGGTCTGTCCCTCCTCAGGGCAATGAGCAGTTCTTC
.,.,TRBJ2-7,TRBV28,CASSPSPTAWFYEQYF,TGTGCCAGCAGTCCCTCCCCCACAGCGTGGTTCTACGAGCAGTACTTC
few,TRBD1,TRBJ2-7,TRBV3-1,CASSRDRVRGEQYF,TGTGCCAGCAGCCGTGACAGGGTCAGGGGGGAGCAGTACTTC
many,TRBD2,TRBJ2-7,TRBV18,CASSLGTTSYEQYF,TGTGCCAGCTCGCTCGGGACTACCTCCTACGAGCAGTACTTC
.,.,TRBJ2-1,TRBV6-5,CASSLTGTALNNEQFF,TGTGCCAGCAGCCTTACCGGGACTGCACTCAACAATGAGCAGTTCTTC
.,.,TRBJ2-7,TRBV12-3/TRBV12-4,CASSLGGMASYEQYF,TGTGCCAGCAGTTTAGGAGGGATGGCATCCTACGAGCAGTACTTC
few,.,TRBJ1-1,TRBV7-3,CASSRGLGTEAFF,TGTGCCAGCAGCCGCGGGCTGGGTACTGAAGCTTTCTTT
once,.,TRBJ2-2,TRBV6-6,CASSVPSAGAPNTGELFF,TGTGCCAGCAGTGTACCATCTGCGGGGGCTCCTAACACCGGGGAGCTGTTTTTT
few,.,TRBJ1-6,TRBV28,CASSPAGVNSPLHF,TGTGCCAGCAGCCCCGCAGGGGTTAATTCACCCCTCCACTTT
many,.,TRBJ1-1,TRBV18,CASSPTAGTVNTEAFF,TGTGCCAGCTCACCAACCGCGGGGACGGTGAACACTGAAGCTTTCTTT
many,.,TRBJ2-5,TRBV7-7,CASSSSSALETQYF,TGTGCCAGCAGCTCTTCTAGCGCTCTAGAGACCCAGTACTTC
.,.,TRBJ2-5,TRBV20-1,CSARSGVDGETQYF,TGCAGTGCTAGATCCGGAGTAGATGGGGAGACCCAGTACTTC
.,.,TRBJ1-2,TRBV18,CASSPLSGTYGYTF,TGTGCCAGCTCACCACTCAGCGGAACCTATGGCTACACCTTC
.,.,TRBJ2-7,TRBV28,CASSSYVGGSYEQYF,TGTGCCAGCAGTTCCTACGTAGGGGGCTCCTACGAGCAGTACTTC
many,TRBD1,TRBJ2-7,TRBV6-2/TRBV6-3,CASSYPGTDYEQYF,TGTGCCAGCAGTTACCCCGGGACAGACTACGAGCAGTACTTC
few,.,TRBJ1-1,TRBV20-1,CSAILGDEAFF,TGCAGTGCCATTTTGGGTGATGAAGCTTTCTTT
few,TRBD2,TRBJ2-7,TRBV28,CATSGGGGRYEQYF,TGTGCCACCTCAGGAGGCGGGGGGAGGTACGAGCAGTACTTC
.,TRBD2,TRBJ2-3,TRBV29-1,CSVEDRTSGAPDTQYF,TGCAGCGTTGAAGACCGGACTAGCGGGGCCCCAGATACGCAGTATTTT
.,.,TRBJ1-5,TRBV28,CASRQRGGQPQHF,TGTGCCAGCAGACAGAGGGGGGGTCAGCCCCAGCATTTT
.,TRBD1,TRBJ1-2,TRBV28,CASAFGGQGVNYGYTF,TGTGCCAGCGCGTTCGGGGGACAGGGGGTTAACTATGGCTACACCTTC
many,TRBD1,TRBJ1-5,TRBV2,CASSEAGTGLFQPQHF,TGTGCCAGCAGTGAAGCCGGGACAGGACTGTTTCAGCCCCAGCATTTT